This T cell receptor (beta chain) was profiled in a study of T cells in localized non-small cell lung cancer. General observations from the study: Elevated circulating T cell density in blood was associated with longer overall survival. Uninvolved adjacent lung showed higher T cell clonality than tumor. Adjacent lung held a median approximately 50 of the top 100 tumor clones. Heterogeneity cannot be ruled out, as sequencing used one tumor region only.

V lost 6 bases and J lost 5; bases outside the gene matches: 5. This CDR3 is built from 14 residues. Per the germline V gene, CDR1 is LNHDA and CDR2 is SQIVND (reference sequence). Regarding this clone: Its matching antigen is unknown.

TCRdb's table, derived via immunoSEQ multiplex PCR, lists solely in-frame clones and lacks some. The sample includes about 10,000 clones, 80% to 95% of them seen just once. Sequencing was performed on peripheral blood, taken before any cancer treatment. This chain joins TRBV19 and TRBJ2-3; 10 bases align to TRBD1. The TCR sequence derives from a male donor at least 60 years old with stage III squamous cell lung carcinoma. The CDR3 here is CASSQTGGLDTQYF. Written as DNA, the CDR3 is TGTGCCAGTAGCCAGACAGGGGGCTTAGATACGCAGTATTTT.